Following are 27 T cell receptor beta chains from one sample sequenced in a study of CD8 T cells in ankylosing spondylitis. TCRdb ran MiXCR on the 5' RACE reads and lists one entry per CDR3 protein. The sample carries 250,000 to 400,000 distinct CDR3 sequences, roughly 11% recorded once. Sequenced: blood, either unsorted or a sorted T cell fraction (not recorded which). The receptors were sampled from a female donor with ankylosing spondylitis or in good health (not recorded which).

The chain carries TRBV6-5 and TRBJ2-1, with 9 bases aligning to TRBD1. V lost 2 bases to trimming and J lost 4 bases; unmatched junction nucleotides: 12. Germline CDR1 MNHEY, CDR2 SVGAGI. CDR3 length: 18 amino acids. The DNA for the CDR3 is TGTGCCAGCAGTTACCAGGTTGATCGGGACAGGGATTACAATGAGCAGTTCTTC. Its protein product is CASSYQVDRDRDYNEQFF.

This clonotype came up many times. The chain is built from TRBV7-8 and TRBJ1-2, with 10 nucleotides matching TRBD1. This CDR3 contains 16 residues. Germline lookup yields CDR1 SGHVS and CDR2 FQNEAQ. After removal of 1 base from V and 4 bases from J, the junction contained 6 bases not matched to a gene. Here the CDR3 DNA reads TGTGCCAGCAGCTTAGTCAGGACAGGGGGTTCCTATGGCTACACCTTC. The encoded protein is CASSLVRTGGSYGYTF.

Here the CDR3 reads CASSSGQVYDNEQFF. The CDR3 bases are TGTGCCAGCAGCTCGGGGCAGGTATACGACAATGAGCAGTTCTTC. J is TRBJ2-1 and V is TRBV7-2; tentatively, D is TRBD1 or TRBD2 (5 bases each). The CDR3 loop spans 15 amino acids. Trimming cost V 4 bases and J 5 bases, with 15 bases left between them. Germline V lookup: CDR1 SGHTA, CDR2 FQGNSA.

This clonotype showed up many times. V usage is TRBV29-1 and J usage is TRBJ2-1; 7 bases align to TRBD2. CDR3 length equals 14 residues. The germline V gene encodes CDR1 SQVTM and CDR2 ANQGSEA. V gave up 4 bases and J gave up 5 bases; unmatched junction bases: 8. CDR3 in DNA: TGCAGCGTTGTCCTAGCGGTACCCCACAATGAGCAGTTCTTC. Its protein is CSVVLAVPHNEQFF.

This clonotype occurred a few times. The chain joins TRBV12-3 or TRBV12-4 to TRBJ2-4; 8 nucleotides line up with TRBD1. The CDR3 contains 14 residues. The junction had 9 bases not matched to a gene; V was cut back by 5 bases and J by 9 bases. This CDR3 reads CASSPDRVSGIQYF. The CDR3 DNA follows: TGTGCCAGCAGTCCGGACAGGGTATCAGGCATTCAGTACTTC.

The chain has TRBV7-8 and TRBJ2-3; 12 bases map to TRBD1. The trim removed 8 bases at V and 5 bases at J, leaving 8 bases unmatched. This CDR3 has 15 residues. Germline V gene sequence: CDR1 SGHVS, CDR2 FQNEAQ. CDR3 protein: CASWGQGARRDTQYF. The DNA of the CDR3 is TGTGCCAGCTGGGGACAGGGGGCAAGGAGAGATACGCAGTATTTT.

This clonotype turned up a few times. The chain combines TRBV19 with TRBJ2-1, with D possibly matching TRBD1 (6 bases). The germline V gene has CDR1 LNHDA and CDR2 SQIVND (reference sequence). The CDR3 runs to 15 residues. V shed 6 bases and J shed 3 bases, with 15 bases lying between them. The CDR3 bases are TGTGCCAGTAGCTCCACAGGGTTGTTCTACAATGAGCAGTTCTTC. Protein sequence: CASSSTGLFYNEQFF.

At least ten counts were recorded for this clonotype. The V gene is TRBV12-3 or TRBV12-4, the J gene TRBJ2-7; 7 bases map to TRBD2. The CDR3 is 15 amino acids. The V segment lost 5 bases and the J segment 3 bases; nucleotides outside the gene matches: 10. CDR3 in DNA: TGTGCCAGCAGTCCTCAGGGAGGGATTATCTACGAGCAGTACTTC. Its protein is CASSPQGGIIYEQYF.

This clonotype was seen a handful of times. This chain uses TRBV29-1 with TRBJ2-1; TRBD2 agrees at 10 bases. The CDR3 extends over 16 amino acids. The V gene's germline CDR1 is SQVTM and CDR2 ANQGSEA. V lost 4 bases to trimming and J lost 7 bases; unmatched junction nucleotides: 13. The DNA for the CDR3 is TGCAGCGTTGGAACTAGCGGGAAAGACCGTTGGAATGAGCAGTTCTTC. The encoded protein is CSVGTSGKDRWNEQFF.

The chain uses TRBV30 and TRBJ1-2; 8 nucleotides line up with TRBD1. The CDR3 extends over 13 amino acids. The V and J ends lost 3 bases and 4 bases, in that order; junction bases with no gene match: 4. Germline V gene sequence: CDR1 GTSNPN, CDR2 SVGIG (reference sequence). The CDR3 DNA is TGTGCCTGGAGCGAAGACAGGGGCTATGGCTACACCTTC. Amino acids: CAWSEDRGYGYTF.

This clonotype showed up many times. The chain joins TRBV20-1 to TRBJ2-2; 7 bases align to TRBD1. This CDR3 spans 18 amino acids. J gave up 3 bases and V 3 bases, and 16 bases lay outside the gene matches. Germline V CDR1 and CDR2: DFQATT, SNEGSKA (reference sequence). This CDR3 is CSASWLSQGPSDTGELFF. CDR3 bases: TGCAGTGCTAGTTGGTTGTCACAGGGGCCGAGCGACACCGGGGAGCTGTTTTTT.

The rearrangement joins TRBV15 to TRBJ1-4, with no clear D. The CDR3 spans 14 residues. V was trimmed by 3 bases and J by 4 bases, leaving 9 bases between them. Germline CDR1 and CDR2: LNHNV and YYDKDF (reference sequence). The CDR3 here is CATSRAGNNEKLFF. The CDR3, as DNA: TGTGCCACCAGCAGGGCGGGGAATAATGAAAAACTGTTTTTT.

This clonotype was seen a handful of times. The chain couples TRBV5-4 to TRBJ2-4; D is unclear. Germline lookup yields CDR1 SGHNT and CDR2 YYREEE (reference sequence). V lost 3 bases, J lost 1 base, and 14 bases lay in between. The CDR3 is 16 amino acids. The CDR3 DNA reads TGTGCCAGCAGCTCGCCGGTAGGTCTCGCCAAAAACATTCAGTACTTC. Translating gives CASSSPVGLAKNIQYF.

This clonotype came up many times. The J gene is TRBJ2-1, the V gene TRBV20-1; 7 nucleotides line up with TRBD2. CDR1 is DFQATT and CDR2 is SNEGSKA in the germline V gene (reference sequence). V dropped 6 bases and J dropped 0; count of bases not matched to a gene: 5. The CDR3 extends over 14 amino acids. The chain's CDR3 is CSAHGGSSYNEQFF. In nucleotides, the CDR3 is TGCAGTGCCCACGGGGGGAGCTCCTACAATGAGCAGTTCTTC.

This clonotype came up many times. This chain's CDR3 is CASRKTGEPFGTQYF. The DNA of the CDR3 is TGTGCCAGCAGAAAAACAGGGGAACCCTTTGGGACCCAGTACTTC. This chain uses TRBV12-3 or TRBV12-4 with TRBJ2-5, with TRBD1 matching 7 bases. V was pared by 6 bases and J by 7 bases, with 14 bases of the junction left unmatched. The CDR3 is made up of 15 amino acids.

This clonotype appeared many times. The CDR3 protein is CASTPSFAGGADTQYF. The CDR3 DNA sequence: TGTGCCAGCACCCCTTCGTTCGCGGGAGGAGCAGATACGCAGTATTTT. V and J are TRBV28 and TRBJ2-3, with 8 bases aligning to TRBD2. The CDR3 covers 16 residues. With 7 bases clipped from V and 4 bases from J, the junction kept 13 bases outside the gene matches. Per the germline V gene, CDR1 is MDHEN and CDR2 is SYDVKM.

The chain recombines TRBV10-2 with TRBJ2-6, with D hard to call. Trimming left V 3 bases short and J 0 bases short, with 9 bases between. CDR1 and CDR2 from the germline V gene are WSHSY and SAAADI. The CDR3 has 16 residues. In DNA, the CDR3 is TGCGCCAGCAGTGATCGAACAGCCTCTGGGGCCAACGTCCTGACTTTC. This codes for CASSDRTASGANVLTF.

This clonotype was detected only a few times. The chain recombines TRBV28 with TRBJ2-3; 9 bases map to TRBD2. The ends lost 10 bases at V and 3 bases at J; junction bases unmatched: 11. This CDR3 is built from 15 residues. The germline V gene encodes CDR1 MDHEN and CDR2 SYDVKM. For the CDR3, the DNA is TGTGCCACCACCGACGGTAGCGGGAGTACAGATACGCAGTATTTT. Residues: CATTDGSGSTDTQYF.

This clonotype was seen a handful of times. The rearrangement joins TRBV7-2 to TRBJ1-4; D is possibly TRBD1 (6 bases). The CDR3 is 15 residues long. Per germline, CDR1 SGHTA and CDR2 FQGNSA. The germline V and J ends were trimmed by 5 bases and 8 bases, with 18 bases remaining between them. In nucleotides, the CDR3 is TGTGCCAGCAGCCCGAGGTCAGGGGATAACGAAAAACTGTTTTTT. Encoded protein: CASSPRSGDNEKLFF.

This clonotype showed up many times. The V gene is TRBV15, the J gene TRBJ2-1; D uncertain. Looked up from germline, CDR1 is LNHNV and CDR2 is YYDKDF (reference sequence). The CDR3 extends over 15 amino acids. Between the trimmed V and J ends, which lost 4 bases and 0 bases, there was a span of 10 bases. The CDR3 DNA reads TGTGCCACCAGCAAACGTGGAAACTCCTACAATGAGCAGTTCTTC. It is translated as CATSKRGNSYNEQFF.

This clonotype was detected ten times or more. CDR3: CSARSTGNYEQYF. The CDR3 bases are TGCAGTGCTAGATCCACAGGGAACTACGAGCAGTACTTC. The rearrangement joins TRBV20-1 to TRBJ2-7; a weak D match, TRBD1 (6 bases). The CDR3 length is 13 residues. With 2 bases removed from V and 3 bases from J, the gap between germline ends came to 11 bases. The V gene's germline CDR1 is DFQATT and CDR2 SNEGSKA (reference sequence).

This clonotype came up many times. J is TRBJ1-4 and V is TRBV5-1; D is possibly TRBD1 (6 bases). Germline loops: CDR1 SGHRS, CDR2 YFSETQ. The CDR3 length is 14 residues. The V gene lost 6 bases and the J gene lost 5 bases, with 14 bases spanning the gap. CDR3 loop: CASNHQGPNEKLFF. For the CDR3, the DNA is TGCGCCAGCAATCATCAGGGGCCGAATGAAAAACTGTTTTTT.

The genes are TRBV20-1 and TRBJ2-5; TRBD2 agrees at 13 bases. CDR1 and CDR2 from the germline V gene are DFQATT and SNEGSKA (reference sequence). The V gene end was trimmed by 7 bases and the J gene end by 3 bases; junction bases not matched to a gene: 8. This CDR3 spans 15 amino acids. CDR3 sequence: CSGWTSGRVKETQYF. As DNA, the CDR3 is TGCAGTGGTTGGACTAGCGGGAGAGTAAAAGAGACCCAGTACTTC.

In this sample, this clonotype turned up a few times. This rearrangement joins TRBV12-3 or TRBV12-4 to TRBJ2-4, with D uncertain. The CDR3 is 15 amino acids. Between the trimmed V and J ends, which lost 1 base and 3 bases, there was a span of 10 bases. This chain's CDR3 is CASSLDSGIKNIQYF. The CDR3 DNA is TGTGCCAGCAGTTTAGATTCAGGCATCAAAAACATTCAGTACTTC.

Worth noting for this clonotype: A read error is likely, as this CDR3 ends without the conserved phenylalanine or tryptophan. The CDR3 loop reads CASSQRTLGSYEQYL. For the CDR3, the DNA is TGTGCCAGCAGCCAGAGGACGCTTGGCTCCTACGAGCAGTACCTC. V gene TRBV3-1 combines with J gene TRBJ2-7; D is unresolved. Per germline, CDR1 LGHDT and CDR2 YNNKEL (reference sequence). V lost 3 bases to trimming and J lost 0 bases, with 12 bases between them. The CDR3 totals 15 residues.

This clonotype was seen many times. CDR3 nucleotide sequence: TGCGCCAGCAGCTTGGCCATTGCGGGAGGGACCAGCTCCTACAATGAGCAGTTCTTC. Amino acid sequence: CASSLAIAGGTSSYNEQFF. The chain employs TRBV5-1 and TRBJ2-1; the match to TRBD2 covers 9 bases. The V gene end was trimmed by 0 bases and the J gene end by 0 bases; junction bases not matched to a gene: 10. Germline CDR1 is SGHRS and CDR2 is YFSETQ. CDR3 length: 19 residues.

This clonotype was recorded at least ten times. The gene calls are TRBV20-1 and TRBJ2-4; either TRBD1 or TRBD2 may fit D (5 bases each). The CDR3 sequence is 14 residues long. The V end was cut by 2 bases, the J end by 6 bases, with 14 bases between. Looked up from germline, CDR1 is DFQATT and CDR2 is SNEGSKA (reference sequence). The CDR3 region has the DNA TGCAGTGCTAGACCGGGGTGGCAGGGAAACATTCAGTACTTC. Amino acid sequence: CSARPGWQGNIQYF.